The 29 T cell receptor beta chains in this list originate from one sample, sequenced in a study of blood T cell repertoires in COVID-19. Here immunoSEQ multiplex PCR was the method, and the copy in TCRdb shows in-frame clones only, minus some. The table includes nearly 110,000 clones, approximately 88% detected once. Sequencing was performed on peripheral blood. The receptor source for this set is a man aged 50-60 years with active or convalescent COVID-19.

This clone was counted a single time. This is likely a read error, given that the CDR3 carries no conserved phenylalanine or tryptophan at its end. The DNA is left out, because the CDR3 cannot be placed on it with certainty; the CDR3 is given as TCRdb lists it. J is TRBJ1-6 and V is TRBV7-2; the table's D call, TRBD1, has no DNA check behind it. CDR1 and CDR2 from the germline V gene are SGHTA and FQGNSA. The CDR3 comprises 13 residues, both ends counted. CDR3 loop: CASSTYGTGGPRV.

This chain links TRBV19 with TRBJ2-7, with TRBD2 identical over 7 bases. The CDR3 totals 14 residues. V shed 3 bases, J shed 6 bases, and the junction held 8 bases outside the gene matches. Germline loops: CDR1 LNHDA, CDR2 SQIVND (reference sequence). The CDR3 nucleotides are TGTGCCAGTAGTATGAAGGCGGGGGTGCTCGAGCAGTACTTC. Translated, it gives CASSMKAGVLEQYF.

The chain recombines TRBV12-5 with TRBJ2-5; no definite D call. The CDR3 totals 14 residues. CDR1 LGHNT and CDR2 FRNRAP come from the germline V gene. Trimming cost V 1 base and J 5 bases, with 11 bases left between them. The CDR3 DNA reads as TGTGCTAGTGGTTTGGGCCCCGCTAGGGAGACCCAGTACTTC. Translating it yields CASGLGPARETQYF.

The chain links TRBV18 to TRBJ1-4; D gene ambiguous. The CDR3 covers 14 residues. The germline V and J ends were trimmed by 3 bases and 4 bases, with 9 bases remaining between them. The germline V gene encodes CDR1 KGHSH and CDR2 LQKENI. The CDR3 DNA follows: TGTGCCAGCTCACCCTCGGGGAATAATGAAAAACTGTTTTTT. This encodes CASSPSGNNEKLFF.

This chain links TRBV6-2 or TRBV6-3 with TRBJ2-1; D unclear. This CDR3 region has 11 residues. V was shortened by 6 bases and J by 10 bases, with 10 bases between the two germline ends. CDR1 is MNHEY, CDR2 SVGEGT, per germline. The CDR3 nucleotides are TGTGCCAGCAGCCCGAGATTGGAGCAGTTCTTC. The encoded protein is CASSPRLEQFF.

V gene TRBV5-6 combines with J gene TRBJ1-2; D not resolved. This CDR3 region has 14 residues. Trimming took 0 bases from V and 12 from J, leaving 18 bases between them. Germline V lookup: CDR1 SGHDT, CDR2 YYEEEE. The CDR3 loop reads CASSLDTAGREDTF. The CDR3 region has the DNA TGTGCCAGCAGCTTGGATACAGCGGGGAGGGAGGACACCTTC.

V and J are TRBV19 and TRBJ2-7; 9 bases fit TRBD1. The CDR3 consists of 15 residues. Germline V CDR1 and CDR2: LNHDA, SQIVND (reference sequence). V lost 6 bases to trimming and J lost 2 bases; unmatched junction nucleotides: 8. The CDR3 DNA sequence: TGTGCCAGTAGCTATGGGACAGGGAACCCCTACGAGCAGTACTTC. It yields the protein CASSYGTGNPYEQYF.

In DNA form, the CDR3 reads TGTGCCAGCTCACTATACGAAACCGGGACAGGGGGCGCCGAGCAGTACTTC. Residues: CASSLYETGTGGAEQYF. The chain couples TRBV18 to TRBJ2-7; TRBD1 matches 12 bases. The germline CDR1 and CDR2 sequences are KGHSH and LQKENI. The CDR3 is 17 residues long. The J segment lost 6 bases and the V segment lost 4 bases, leaving 13 bases of the junction unmatched.

The chain uses TRBV7-6 and TRBJ2-1; 9 bases agree with TRBD2. There are 21 residues in the CDR3. V lost 0 bases, J lost 3 bases, and 18 bases stayed unmatched. The germline gives CDR1 SGHVS, CDR2 FNYEAQ. CDR3 in amino acids: CASSLAQGGLNIAGVYNEQFF. For the CDR3, the DNA is TGTGCCAGCAGCTTAGCACAGGGAGGTCTCAACATAGCGGGAGTCTACAATGAGCAGTTCTTC. Full variable domain (outside the CDR3, taken from reference TRBV7-6 and TRBJ2-1): GAGVSQSPRYKVTKRGQDVALRCDPISGHVSLYWYRQALGQGPEFLTYFNYEAQQDKSGLPNDRFSAERPEGSISTLTIQRTEQRDSAMYRCASSLAQGGLNIAGVYNEQFFGPGTRLTVL.

The rearrangement joins TRBV6-5 to TRBJ1-1; 9 bases agree with TRBD1. This CDR3 is built from 16 residues. Trimming took 4 bases from V and 4 from J; bases not matched to a gene: 10. Germline-derived CDR1 and CDR2 are MNHEY and SVGAGI. This chain's CDR3 is CASSSESTGGRTEAFF. The CDR3 coding sequence is TGTGCCAGCAGTTCCGAGTCGACAGGGGGTCGCACTGAAGCTTTCTTT.

The chain is built from TRBV11-3 and TRBJ2-1; 8 bases map to TRBD2. There are 14 residues in the CDR3. V gave up 5 bases and J gave up 6 bases; unmatched junction bases: 6. CDR1 is SGHNT, CDR2 YENEEA, per germline. CDR3 bases: TGTGCCAGCAGCCTTACCGGGACTAGCAATGAGCAGTTCTTC. As protein: CASSLTGTSNEQFF.

The chain links TRBV2 to TRBJ1-6, with TRBD1 matching 8 bases. Germline V lookup: CDR1 SNHLY, CDR2 FYNNEI. The J segment lost 2 bases and the V segment lost 3 bases, leaving 15 bases of the junction unmatched. CDR3 length equals 20 residues. The CDR3 is CASSDAVLAGGLTYNSPLHF. DNA of the CDR3: TGTGCCAGCAGTGACGCTGTTTTGGCAGGGGGCTTGACCTATAATTCACCCCTCCACTTT.

The chain employs TRBV2 and TRBJ1-1; possibly TRBD1 for D (6 bases). CDR3 length equals 13 residues. Trimming cost V 3 bases and J 8 bases, with 13 bases left between them. Germline V gene data show CDR1 as SNHLY and CDR2 as FYNNEI. The CDR3 DNA reads TGTGCCAGCAGTGATGATTTTCAGGGGGAAGCTTTCTTT. Its translation: CASSDDFQGEAFF. Drawing the rest from reference TRBV2 and TRBJ1-1, the complete variable domain is EPEVTQTPSHQVTQMGQEVILRCVPISNHLYFYWYRQILGQKVEFLVSFYNNEISEKSEIFDDQFSVERPDGSNFTLKIRSTKLEDSAMYFCASSDDFQGEAFFGQGTRLTVV.

This rearrangement joins TRBV5-1 to TRBJ1-1, with D maybe TRBD1 (5 bases). Per the germline V gene, CDR1 is SGHRS and CDR2 is YFSETQ. CDR3 length: 15 amino acids. V was shortened by 0 bases and J by 4 bases, with 13 bases between the two germline ends. The CDR3 DNA reads TGCGCCAGCAGCTTGGTTGGCAGGGAGGGCACTGAAGCTTTCTTT. It is translated as CASSLVGREGTEAFF.

This chain links TRBV5-4 with TRBJ2-5, with 8 nucleotides matching TRBD2. The CDR3 has 14 amino acids. Germline CDR1 is SGHNT and CDR2 is YYREEE (reference sequence). Trimming removed 0 bases from V and 5 bases from J; junction bases left unmatched: 3. The CDR3 protein is CASSLGLARETQYF. The CDR3 nucleotides are TGTGCCAGCAGCTTGGGACTAGCGCGGGAGACCCAGTACTTC.

The J gene is TRBJ2-7, the V gene TRBV3-1 (or the pseudogene TRBV3-2), with D hard to call. Trimming stripped 0 bases from V and 4 bases from J, with 13 bases between. Germline values: CDR1 LGHDT, CDR2 YNNKEL (reference sequence). This CDR3 is 15 amino acids long. The CDR3 reads CASSQDSAVMYEQYF. CDR3 sequence (DNA): TGTGCCAGCAGCCAAGATTCGGCGGTTATGTACGAGCAGTACTTC.

The J gene is TRBJ2-4, the V gene TRBV10-3, with a weak D call TRBD1 (6 bases). CDR1 is ENHRY, CDR2 SYGVKD, per germline. The V end was cut by 6 bases, the J end by 1 base, with 19 bases between. This CDR3 is 17 amino acids long. In DNA, the CDR3 is TGTGCCATCAGCTCTACGGACAGCGACGCTGCCAAAAACATTCAGTACTTC. Translating gives CAISSTDSDAAKNIQYF.

The J gene is TRBJ2-7, the V gene TRBV5-1, with 8 bases fitting TRBD2. The CDR3 consists of 14 residues. Germline CDR1 is SGHRS and CDR2 is YFSETQ. Losses at the gene ends were 0 bases for V and 2 bases for J; bases not matched to a gene: 1. The CDR3 loop is CASSLVRGAYEQYF. The CDR3 DNA follows: TGCGCCAGCAGCTTGGTGCGGGGGGCCTACGAGCAGTACTTC. Full variable domain (outside the CDR3, taken from reference TRBV5-1 and TRBJ2-7): KAGVTQTPRYLIKTRGQQVTLSCSPISGHRSVSWYQQTPGQGLQFLFEYFSETQRNKGNFPGRFSGRQFSNSRSEMNVSTLELGDSALYLCASSLVRGAYEQYFGPGTRLTVT.

The rearrangement joins TRBV2 to TRBJ2-3; 7 bases agree with TRBD2. V shed 8 bases, J shed 0 bases, and the junction held 5 bases outside the gene matches. CDR3 size: 14 residues. The V gene's germline CDR1 is SNHLY and CDR2 FYNNEI. CDR3 coding DNA: TGTGCCAGCTCAGCGGGACTTAGCACAGATACGCAGTATTTT. Its translation: CASSAGLSTDTQYF.

V gene TRBV28 combines with J gene TRBJ2-7; 9 bases match TRBD1. CDR1 is MDHEN and CDR2 is SYDVKM in the germline V gene. Germline trimming cut 6 bases from V and 6 bases from J; bases unmatched to any gene: 15. The CDR3 runs to 16 residues. The DNA for the CDR3 is TGTGCCAGCAGCCTAGGGACAGGGAGGGTTCGCGGCGAGCAGTACTTC. This encodes CASSLGTGRVRGEQYF.

This sequence joins TRBV28 and TRBJ1-4; the match to TRBD1 covers 10 bases. Unmatched junction bases numbered 6, after V lost 4 bases and J lost 7 bases. The CDR3 is 15 amino acids. CDR1 and CDR2 (germline): MDHEN, SYDVKM. CDR3 amino acids: CASSSRTGGSEKLFF. Here the CDR3 DNA reads TGTGCCAGCAGTTCAAGGACAGGGGGAAGTGAAAAACTGTTTTTT.

This chain uses TRBV5-1 with TRBJ2-5; TRBD2 matches at 9 bases. The CDR3 loop spans 16 amino acids. Trimming took 2 bases from V and 4 from J; bases not matched to a gene: 9. Looked up from germline, CDR1 is SGHRS and CDR2 is YFSETQ. Written as DNA, the CDR3 is TGCGCCAGCAGCTTTGAGTCTAGCGGGATGGTAGAGACCCAGTACTTC. Residues: CASSFESSGMVETQYF.

The CDR3 here is CASRERAGGYLDTGELFF. DNA for the CDR3: TGCGCCAGCAGGGAGAGGGCAGGGGGCTATCTTGACACCGGGGAGCTGTTTTTT. This chain uses TRBV10-2 with TRBJ2-2; 8 bases are shared with TRBD1. Germline assignment: CDR1 WSHSY and CDR2 SAAADI. V trimming: 6 bases; J trimming: 3 bases; junction bases outside the gene matches: 15. The CDR3 extends over 18 amino acids.

A few counts support this clone. The chain recombines TRBV9 with TRBJ2-6; TRBD2 agrees at 11 bases. Unmatched junction bases numbered 5, after V lost 3 bases and J lost 0 bases. Germline CDR1 reads SGDLS; CDR2 reads YYNGEE. This CDR3 is 18 amino acids long. The CDR3 is CASSARLAGYSGANVLTF. In DNA form, the CDR3 reads TGTGCCAGCAGCGCCAGACTAGCGGGATACTCTGGGGCCAACGTCCTGACTTTC. The whole variable domain, remainder taken from reference TRBV9 and TRBJ2-6, is DSGVTQTPKHLITATGQRVTLRCSPRSGDLSVYWYQQSLDQGLQFLIQYYNGEERAKGNILERFSAQQFPDLHSELNLSSLELGDSALYFCASSARLAGYSGANVLTFGAGSRLTVL.

The V call is TRBV5-1, the J call TRBJ1-2; maybe TRBD1 (6 bases). Trimming stripped 0 bases from V and 4 bases from J, with 10 bases between. Germline loops: CDR1 SGHRS, CDR2 YFSETQ. This CDR3 comprises 14 residues. The CDR3: CASSLGGRGYGYTF. The CDR3 nucleotides are TGCGCCAGCAGCTTGGGTGGCAGGGGCTATGGCTACACCTTC.

The CDR3 sequence: CASSNSRLSDTQYF. CDR3 bases: TGTGCCAGCAGTAACTCCCGTCTCTCAGATACGCAGTATTTT. The J gene is TRBJ2-3, the V gene TRBV27; D ambiguous. The CDR3 has 14 residues. The germline V gene has CDR1 MNHEY and CDR2 SMNVEV (reference sequence). V lost 5 bases and J 4 bases, leaving 13 bases between the germline ends.

The CDR3 here is CASSLEGSVYGYTF. The CDR3 coding sequence is TGCGCCAGCAGCTTGGAGGGGTCAGTCTATGGCTACACCTTC. The gene calls are TRBV5-1 and TRBJ1-2, with a weak D call TRBD1 (5 bases). Trimming took off 0 bases at V and 4 bases at J, with 10 bases between the two ends. CDR3 length equals 14 residues. Germline-derived CDR1 and CDR2 are SGHRS and YFSETQ.

The chain couples TRBV28 to TRBJ1-1; no definite D call. Germline V lookup: CDR1 MDHEN, CDR2 SYDVKM. Trimming stripped 1 base from V and 1 base from J, with 7 bases between. This CDR3 has 14 residues. CDR3 sequence: CASSLSAANTEAFF. In DNA form, the CDR3 reads TGTGCCAGCAGTTTATCGGCGGCGAACACTGAAGCTTTCTTT.

The chain has TRBV11-1 and TRBJ2-1; TRBD2 aligns across 9 bases. This CDR3 is built from 15 residues. Germline lookup yields CDR1 SGHAT and CDR2 FQDESV (reference sequence). Trimming at V came to 1 base and at J to 4 bases, leaving 2 bases not matched to a gene. DNA of the CDR3: TGTGCCAGCAGCTTAGGTAGCGGGAGTTACAATGAGCAGTTCTTC. Its translation is CASSLGSGSYNEQFF. Using reference TRBV11-1 and TRBJ2-1 for the parts outside the CDR3, the full variable domain is EAEVAQSPRYKITEKSQAVAFWCDPISGHATLYWYRQILGQGPELLVQFQDESVVDDSQLPKDRFSAERLKGVDSTLKIQPAELGDSAMYLCASSLGSGSYNEQFFGPGTRLTVL.